A selection of T cell receptor beta chains follows, all from one sample in a study of cytomegalovirus exposure and HLA in healthy donors. Assay used: immunoSEQ multiplex PCR; TCRdb lists only in-frame clones, some missing. The sample contains fewer than 200,000 clones, 80% of which appear only once. What was sequenced was PBMCs. These receptor sequences come from a man aged 30-40 years in good health and CMV-seronegative. CDR3s include the opening cysteine and the closing phenylalanine or tryptophan. A D gene is named only where the DNA matches it firmly. Rows may omit the clone size; those that give it use once, few, many or a size class.

V gene	D gene	clone size	J gene	CDR3 DNA	CDR3 protein
TRBV7-9	.	.	TRBJ2-1	TGTGCCAGCAGCTTAGTAGCAATTGGGCAGTTCTTC	CASSLVAIGQFF
TRBV6-6	TRBD1	.	TRBJ1-5	TGTGCCAGCAGTCTCGACAGGGTTGGCAATCAGCCCCAGCATTTT	CASSLDRVGNQPQHF
TRBV6-1	.	.	TRBJ2-7	TGTGCCAGCTATCGGACAGCCGATTACGAGCAGTACTTC	CASYRTADYEQYF
TRBV13	.	few	TRBJ1-3	TGTGCCAGCAGCCCCAACCCGACAGAGGAAGATGGAAACACCATATATTTT	CASSPNPTEEDGNTIYF
TRBV18	.	.	TRBJ2-1	TGTGCCAGCTCACCCCCTGTCGGACAGAATGAGCAGTTCTTC	CASSPPVGQNEQFF
TRBV7-2	.	.	TRBJ2-7	TGTGCCAGCAGCCTACGGGACTCGCCTAACTACGAGCAGTACTTC	CASSLRDSPNYEQYF
TRBV28	.	.	TRBJ1-2	TGTGCCAGCAGCCGAGGGCTGTATGGCTACACCTTC	CASSRGLYGYTF
TRBV2	TRBD2	.	TRBJ2-3	TGTGCCAGCAGTGGTGGCGGGAGGGGCACAGATACGCAGTATTTT	CASSGGGRGTDTQYF
TRBV5-1	.	.	TRBJ1-2	TGCGCCAGCAGTAATAACTATGGCTACACCTTC	CASSNNYGYTF
TRBV5-1	.	.	TRBJ2-7	TGCGCCAGCAGCTTGGAGACTCCAAACGAGCAGTACTTC	CASSLETPNEQYF
TRBV11-1	TRBD2	.	TRBJ2-6	TGTGCCAGCAGCTTACGGGGACTAGCTTCTGGGGCCAACGTCCTGACTTTC	CASSLRGLASGANVLTF
TRBV5-1	TRBD1	.	TRBJ1-2	TGCGCCAGCAGCGAGGGGGCGGGAAACTCCGGGATATATGGCTACACCTTC	CASSEGAGNSGIYGYTF
TRBV7-6	TRBD2	.	TRBJ2-5	TGTGCCAGCAGCTTAGGGACTAGCGGGGGGCAAGAGACCCAGTACTTC	CASSLGTSGGQETQYF
TRBV5-6	TRBD2	.	TRBJ2-7	TGTGCCAGCAGCCCCCAATTCCTGCGGGAGTTATCCTACGAGCAGTACTTC	CASSPQFLRELSYEQYF
TRBV9	TRBD2	.	TRBJ2-5	TGTGCCAGCAGCGTTACGACTAGCGGGGTTGAGACCCAGTACTTC	CASSVTTSGVETQYF
TRBV30	.	.	TRBJ2-5	TGTGCCTGGAGTAAGGGGCATGGGCAGTACTTC	CAWSKGHGQYF
TRBV10-2	TRBD2	.	TRBJ2-1	TGCGCCAGCAGACTAGCGGGAGTGGACAATGAGCAGTTCTTC	CASRLAGVDNEQFF
TRBV5-4	TRBD1	.	TRBJ2-5	TGTGCCAGCAGCCACCGAGCCCGGGACAGGCAAGAGACCCAGTACTTC	CASSHRARDRQETQYF
TRBV4-3	.	.	TRBJ2-7	TGCGCCAGCAGCCAAGGTCGACAAGCCTACGAGCAGTACTTC	CASSQGRQAYEQYF
TRBV27	.	few	TRBJ2-5	TGTGCCAGCAGGACGGAGGGGGCTGCCAAAGAGACCCAGTACTTC	CASRTEGAAKETQYF
TRBV5-6	.	once	TRBJ1-1	TGTGCCAGCAGCCCAGGTTGGGGAGGCGGCACTGAAGCTTTCTTT	CASSPGWGGGTEAFF
TRBV10-3	TRBD2	.	TRBJ2-5	TGTGCCATCAGTTGGGTAGCGGGGGGGGAAGAGACCCAGTACTTC	CAISWVAGGEETQYF
TRBV2	TRBD1	.	TRBJ1-4	TGTGCCAGCAGGGACCCGGGACAGGGGTTGTTCGAAAAACTGTTTTTT	CASRDPGQGLFEKLFF
TRBV5-6	.	.	TRBJ2-3	TGTGCCAGCAGCTTGGGGGCAGTCACAGATACGCAGTATTTT	CASSLGAVTDTQYF
TRBV28	TRBD2	.	TRBJ2-1	TGTGCCAGCAGTTTATTCCTAGCGGGAGATACCTACAATGAGCAGTTCTTC	CASSLFLAGDTYNEQFF
TRBV7-9	.	.	TRBJ1-5	TGTGCCAGCAGCCCCCTCGCAGGGGCCCAGCCCCAGCATTTT	CASSPLAGAQPQHF
TRBV7-2	.	.	TRBJ2-2	TGTGCCAGCAGCTTTGCCGAAGCCACCGGGGAGCTGTTTTTT	CASSFAEATGELFF
TRBV5-1	TRBD2	.	TRBJ2-1	TGCGCCAGCAGCTCACTAGCGGGGGGCTCCTACAATGAGCAGTTCTTC	CASSSLAGGSYNEQFF
TRBV6-4	TRBD1	.	TRBJ2-5	TGTGCCAGCAGTGAACAGGGGGGAGAGACCCAGTACTTC	CASSEQGGETQYF
TRBV19	TRBD1	.	TRBJ2-5	TGTGCCAGTAGCACCGGGACAGGGAGCGAGACCCAGTACTTC	CASSTGTGSETQYF
TRBV15	.	.	TRBJ2-7	TGTGCCACCAGCAGGGCCGGAGGGTCGGCCCACGAGCAGTACTTC	CATSRAGGSAHEQYF
TRBV9	.	.	TRBJ1-1	TGTGCCAGCAGCGTGGTTGGAGGAGGGGCCACTGAAGCTTTCTTT	CASSVVGGGATEAFF